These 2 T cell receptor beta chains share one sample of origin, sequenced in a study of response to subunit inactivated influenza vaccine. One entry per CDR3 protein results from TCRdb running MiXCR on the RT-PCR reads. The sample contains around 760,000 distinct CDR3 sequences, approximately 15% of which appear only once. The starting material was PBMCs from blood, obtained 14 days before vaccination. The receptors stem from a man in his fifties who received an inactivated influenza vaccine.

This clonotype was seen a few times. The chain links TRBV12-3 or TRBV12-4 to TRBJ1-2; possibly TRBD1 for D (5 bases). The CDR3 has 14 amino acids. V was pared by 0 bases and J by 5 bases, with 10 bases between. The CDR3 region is CASSLAGDGYGYTF. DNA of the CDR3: TGTGCCAGCAGTTTAGCGGGGGATGGGTATGGCTACACCTTC.

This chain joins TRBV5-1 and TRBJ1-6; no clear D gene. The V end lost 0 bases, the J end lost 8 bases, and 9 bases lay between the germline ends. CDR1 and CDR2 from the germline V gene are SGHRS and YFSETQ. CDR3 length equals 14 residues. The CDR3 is CASSLGGIDSPLHF. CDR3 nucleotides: TGCGCCAGCAGCTTGGGGGGTATCGATTCACCCCTCCACTTT.